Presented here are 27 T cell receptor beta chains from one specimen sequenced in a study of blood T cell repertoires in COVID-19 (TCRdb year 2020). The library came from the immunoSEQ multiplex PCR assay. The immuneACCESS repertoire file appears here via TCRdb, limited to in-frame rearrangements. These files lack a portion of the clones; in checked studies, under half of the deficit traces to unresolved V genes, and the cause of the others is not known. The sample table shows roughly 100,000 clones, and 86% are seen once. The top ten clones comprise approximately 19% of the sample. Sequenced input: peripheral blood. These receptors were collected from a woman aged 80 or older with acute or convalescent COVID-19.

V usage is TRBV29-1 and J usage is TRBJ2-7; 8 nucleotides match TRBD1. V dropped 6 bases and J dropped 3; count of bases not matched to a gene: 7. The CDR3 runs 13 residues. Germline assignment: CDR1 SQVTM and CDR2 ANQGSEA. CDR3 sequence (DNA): TGCAGCGTCGGACAGGGAGGCCTCTACGAGCAGTACTTC. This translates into CSVGQGGLYEQYF.

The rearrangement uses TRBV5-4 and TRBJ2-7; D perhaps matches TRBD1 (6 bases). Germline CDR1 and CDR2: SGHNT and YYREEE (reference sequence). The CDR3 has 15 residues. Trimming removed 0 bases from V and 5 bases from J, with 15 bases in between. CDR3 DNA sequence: TGTGCCAGCAGCTTGGAACAGGGTAGTAGGAACGAGCAGTACTTC. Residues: CASSLEQGSRNEQYF.

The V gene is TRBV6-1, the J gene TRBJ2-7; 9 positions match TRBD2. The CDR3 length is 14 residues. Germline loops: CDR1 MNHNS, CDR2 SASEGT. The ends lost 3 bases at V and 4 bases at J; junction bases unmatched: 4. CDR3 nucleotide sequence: TGTGCCAGCAGTGATAGCGGGGGTTCTTACGAGCAGTACTTC. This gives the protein CASSDSGGSYEQYF.

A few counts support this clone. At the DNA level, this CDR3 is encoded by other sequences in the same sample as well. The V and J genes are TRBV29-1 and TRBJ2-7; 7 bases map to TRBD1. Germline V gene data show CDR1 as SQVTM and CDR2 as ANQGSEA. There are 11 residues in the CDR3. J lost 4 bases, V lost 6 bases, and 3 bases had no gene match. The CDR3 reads CSVGDSYEQYF. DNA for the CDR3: TGCAGCGTGGGGGACAGTTACGAGCAGTACTTC.

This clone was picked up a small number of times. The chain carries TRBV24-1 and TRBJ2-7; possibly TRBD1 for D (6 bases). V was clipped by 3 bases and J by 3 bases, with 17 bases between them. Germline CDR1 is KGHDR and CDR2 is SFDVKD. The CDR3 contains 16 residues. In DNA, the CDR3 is TGTGCCACCAGTGATGGGGGCCTTTCCGGGCTCTACGAGCAGTACTTC. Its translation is CATSDGGLSGLYEQYF.

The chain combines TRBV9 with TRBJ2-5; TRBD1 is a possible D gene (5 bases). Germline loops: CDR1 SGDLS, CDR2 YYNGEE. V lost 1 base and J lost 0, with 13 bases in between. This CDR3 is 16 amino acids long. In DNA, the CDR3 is TGTGCCAGCAGCGTACATCCGACAGTTAACCAAGAGACCCAGTACTTC. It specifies CASSVHPTVNQETQYF.

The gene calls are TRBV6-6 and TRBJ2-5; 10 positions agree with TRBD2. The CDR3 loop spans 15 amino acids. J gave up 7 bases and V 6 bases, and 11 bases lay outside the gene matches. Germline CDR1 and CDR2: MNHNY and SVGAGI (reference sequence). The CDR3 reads CASSPPGLAFLTQYF. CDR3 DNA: TGTGCCAGCAGCCCCCCGGGACTAGCGTTTTTGACCCAGTACTTC.

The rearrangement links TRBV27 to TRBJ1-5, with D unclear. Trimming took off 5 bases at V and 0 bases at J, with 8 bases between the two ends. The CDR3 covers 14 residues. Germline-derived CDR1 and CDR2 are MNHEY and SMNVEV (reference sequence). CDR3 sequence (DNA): TGTGCCAGCAGTCGGACTTATAGCAATCAGCCCCAGCATTTT. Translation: CASSRTYSNQPQHF.

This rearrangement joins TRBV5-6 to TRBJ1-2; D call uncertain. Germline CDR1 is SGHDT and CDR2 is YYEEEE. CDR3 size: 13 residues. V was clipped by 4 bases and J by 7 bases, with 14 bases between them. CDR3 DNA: TGTGCCAGCAGCCCCCTTAAGCTGCGTGGCTACACCTTC. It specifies CASSPLKLRGYTF.

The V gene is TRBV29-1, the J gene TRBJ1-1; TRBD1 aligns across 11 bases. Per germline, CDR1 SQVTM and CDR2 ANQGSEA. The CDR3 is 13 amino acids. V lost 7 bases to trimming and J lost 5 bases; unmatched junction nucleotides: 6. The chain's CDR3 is CSAGQGAGTEAFF. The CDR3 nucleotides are TGCAGCGCCGGACAGGGGGCGGGAACTGAAGCTTTCTTT.

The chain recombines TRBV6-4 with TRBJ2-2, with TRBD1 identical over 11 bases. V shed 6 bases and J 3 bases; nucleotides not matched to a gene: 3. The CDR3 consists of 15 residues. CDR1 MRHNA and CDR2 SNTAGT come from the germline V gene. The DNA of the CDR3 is TGTGCCAGCAGCGTGGGACAGGGGGACACCGGGGAGCTGTTTTTT. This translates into CASSVGQGDTGELFF.

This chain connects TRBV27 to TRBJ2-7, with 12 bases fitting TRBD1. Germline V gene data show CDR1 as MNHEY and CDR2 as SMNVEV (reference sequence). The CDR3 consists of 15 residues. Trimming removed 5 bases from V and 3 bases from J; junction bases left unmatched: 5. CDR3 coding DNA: TGTGCCAGCAGTAGGGACAGGGGGCGAAACTACGAGCAGTACTTC. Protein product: CASSRDRGRNYEQYF.

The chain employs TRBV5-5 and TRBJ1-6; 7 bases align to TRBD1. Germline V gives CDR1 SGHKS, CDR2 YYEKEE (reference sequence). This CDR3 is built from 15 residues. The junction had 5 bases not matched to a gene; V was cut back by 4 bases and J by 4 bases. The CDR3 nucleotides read TGTGCCAGCAGCGTGGGACAGATTTATAATTCACCCCTCCACTTT. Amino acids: CASSVGQIYNSPLHF.

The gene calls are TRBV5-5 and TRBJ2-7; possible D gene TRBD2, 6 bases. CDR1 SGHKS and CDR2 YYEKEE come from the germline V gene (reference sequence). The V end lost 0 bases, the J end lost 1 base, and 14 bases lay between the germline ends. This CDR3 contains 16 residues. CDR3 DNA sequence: TGTGCCAGCAGCTTGGCTAGCGCCCTTAAATCCTACGAGCAGTACTTC. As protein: CASSLASALKSYEQYF.

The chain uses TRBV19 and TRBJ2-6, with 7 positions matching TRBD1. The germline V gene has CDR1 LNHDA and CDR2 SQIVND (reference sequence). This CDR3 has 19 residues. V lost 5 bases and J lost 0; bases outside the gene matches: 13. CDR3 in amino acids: CASSPHNRGSYSGANVLTF. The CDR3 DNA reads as TGTGCCAGTAGTCCGCACAACAGGGGTTCCTACTCTGGGGCCAACGTCCTGACTTTC.

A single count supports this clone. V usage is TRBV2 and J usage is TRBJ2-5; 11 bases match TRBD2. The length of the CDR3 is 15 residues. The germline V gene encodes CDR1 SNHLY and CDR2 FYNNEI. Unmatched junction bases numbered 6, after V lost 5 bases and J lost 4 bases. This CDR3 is CASSSTSGGRETQYF. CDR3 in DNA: TGTGCCAGCAGTTCAACTAGCGGGGGACGAGAGACCCAGTACTTC.

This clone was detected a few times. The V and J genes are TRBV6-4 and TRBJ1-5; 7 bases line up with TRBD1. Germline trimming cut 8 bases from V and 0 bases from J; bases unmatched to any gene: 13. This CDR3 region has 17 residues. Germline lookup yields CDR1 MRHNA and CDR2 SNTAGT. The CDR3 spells CASPRDRCSYSNQPQHF. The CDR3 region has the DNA TGTGCCAGCCCGCGGGACAGATGCTCCTATAGCAATCAGCCCCAGCATTTT.

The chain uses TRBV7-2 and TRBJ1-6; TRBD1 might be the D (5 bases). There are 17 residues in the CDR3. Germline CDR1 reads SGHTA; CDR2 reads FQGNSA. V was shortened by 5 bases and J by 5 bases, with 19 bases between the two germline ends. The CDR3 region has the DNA TGTGCCAGCAGCCCCTGGGGCCAAGGGGCCAATAATTCACCCCTCCACTTT. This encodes CASSPWGQGANNSPLHF.

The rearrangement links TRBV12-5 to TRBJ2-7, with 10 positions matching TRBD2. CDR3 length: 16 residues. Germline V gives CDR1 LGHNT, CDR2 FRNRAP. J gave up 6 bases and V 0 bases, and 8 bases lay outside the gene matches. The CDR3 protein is CASGLVLAGDAVEQYF. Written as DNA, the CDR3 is TGTGCTAGTGGTTTGGTCCTAGCGGGAGATGCGGTCGAGCAGTACTTC.

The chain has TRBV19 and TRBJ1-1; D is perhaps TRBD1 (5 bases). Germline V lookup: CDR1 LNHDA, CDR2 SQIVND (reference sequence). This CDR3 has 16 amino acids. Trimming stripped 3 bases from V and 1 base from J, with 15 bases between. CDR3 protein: CASSIAGTGENTEAFF. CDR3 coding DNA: TGTGCCAGTAGTATTGCGGGGACGGGCGAGAACACTGAAGCTTTCTTT.

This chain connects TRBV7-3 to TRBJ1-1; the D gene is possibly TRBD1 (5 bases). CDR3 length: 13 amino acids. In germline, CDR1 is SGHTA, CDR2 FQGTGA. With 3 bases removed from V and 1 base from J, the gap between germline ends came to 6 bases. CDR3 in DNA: TGTGCCAGCAGCTTCAGGGCGAACACTGAAGCTTTCTTT. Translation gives CASSFRANTEAFF.

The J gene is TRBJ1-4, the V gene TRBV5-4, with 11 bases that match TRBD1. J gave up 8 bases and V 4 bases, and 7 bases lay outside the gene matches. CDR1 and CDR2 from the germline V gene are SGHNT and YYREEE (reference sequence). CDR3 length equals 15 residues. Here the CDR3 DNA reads TGTGCCAGCAGCACCGGGACAGGGGGGTACGAAAAACTGTTTTTT. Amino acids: CASSTGTGGYEKLFF.

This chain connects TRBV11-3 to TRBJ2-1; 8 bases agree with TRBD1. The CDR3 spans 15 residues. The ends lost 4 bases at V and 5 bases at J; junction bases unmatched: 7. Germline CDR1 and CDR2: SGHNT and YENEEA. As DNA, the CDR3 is TGTGCCAGCAGCTCACGACAGGGGCAGCACAATGAGCAGTTCTTC. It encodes CASSSRQGQHNEQFF. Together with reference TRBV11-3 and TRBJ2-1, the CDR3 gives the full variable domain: EAGVVQSPRYKIIEKKQPVAFWCNPISGHNTLYWYLQNLGQGPELLIRYENEEAVDDSQLPKDRFSAERLKGVDSTLKIQPAELGDSAVYLCASSSRQGQHNEQFFGPGTRLTVL.

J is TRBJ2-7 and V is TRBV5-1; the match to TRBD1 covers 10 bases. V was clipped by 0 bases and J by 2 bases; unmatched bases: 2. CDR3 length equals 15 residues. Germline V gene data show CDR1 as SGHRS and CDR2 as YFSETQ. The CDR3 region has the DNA TGCGCCAGCAGCTTGGACGGACAGGGGGCCTACGAGCAGTACTTC. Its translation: CASSLDGQGAYEQYF.

The CDR3, as DNA: TGTGCCAGCAGTTGGACAGGAGGCGCTGAAGCTTTCTTT. Amino acid sequence: CASSWTGGAEAFF. The genes are TRBV6-4 and TRBJ1-1; 7 bases match TRBD1. The V and J ends lost 5 bases and 6 bases, in that order; junction bases with no gene match: 6. There are 13 residues in the CDR3. CDR1 and CDR2 from the germline V gene are MRHNA and SNTAGT.

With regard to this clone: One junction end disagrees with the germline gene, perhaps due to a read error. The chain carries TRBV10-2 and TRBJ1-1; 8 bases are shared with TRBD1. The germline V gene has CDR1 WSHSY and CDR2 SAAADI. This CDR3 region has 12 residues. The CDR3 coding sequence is TGCGCCTGCAGGGGGCGGGGCACTGAAGCTTTCTTT. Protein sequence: CACRGRGTEAFF.

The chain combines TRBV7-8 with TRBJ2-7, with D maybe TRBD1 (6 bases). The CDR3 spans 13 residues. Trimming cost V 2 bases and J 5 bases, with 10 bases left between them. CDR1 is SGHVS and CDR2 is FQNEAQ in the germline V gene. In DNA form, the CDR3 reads TGTGCCAGCAGCTTAAGGGGGTACCACGAGCAGTACTTC. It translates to CASSLRGYHEQYF. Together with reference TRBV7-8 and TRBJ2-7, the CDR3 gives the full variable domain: GAGVSQSPRYKVAKRGQDVALRCDPISGHVSLFWYQQALGQGPEFLTYFQNEAQLDKSGLPSDRFFAERPEGSVSTLKIQRTQQEDSAVYLCASSLRGYHEQYFGPGTRLTVT.